The rows below give T cell receptor beta chains drawn from one sample of a study of shared clonotypes between healthy human individuals. The protocol was immunoSEQ multiplex PCR, while the TCRdb copy is restricted to in-frame clones and leaves out a portion. Among 2 million to 2.5 million clones, less than 95% were seen once, and the ten largest hold 1% to 1.3%. Material: naive CD8+ T cells sorted from blood. These receptor sequences come from a young man in good health. Each CDR3 is given without its conserved first and last residue. The order of the fields is V gene, J gene, CDR3 protein.

V: TRBV5-6; J: TRBJ2-7; CDR3: ASSAWPSSPYEQY
V: TRBV28; J: TRBJ2-3; CDR3: ASSFRGRDTQY
V: TRBV10-3; J: TRBJ2-5; CDR3: AITPDLGSETQY
V: TRBV7-6; J: TRBJ2-7; CDR3: ASSLVVAGGHTYEQY
V: TRBV4-3; J: TRBJ2-2; CDR3: ASRAPWGQKLEWVTGELF
V: TRBV30; J: TRBJ1-1; CDR3: AWSVLRSGEAF
V: TRBV9; J: TRBJ2-7; CDR3: ASSVGGTGLNYEQY
V: TRBV10-1; J: TRBJ2-3; CDR3: ASSISGSTDTQY
V: TRBV9; J: TRBJ2-3; CDR3: ASSETSGRTDTQY
V: TRBV5-1; J: TRBJ2-3; CDR3: ASSNPGTSGGPLTDTQY
V: TRBV6-6; J: TRBJ1-2; CDR3: ASSATDSFYGYT
V: TRBV9; J: TRBJ1-1; CDR3: ASSVAGVAEAF
V: TRBV27; J: TRBJ2-7; CDR3: ASSLRSRDEQY
V: TRBV6-1; J: TRBJ2-7; CDR3: ASSEVGTGEYEQY
V: TRBV5-4; J: TRBJ1-2; CDR3: ASRVQGAFSYGYT
V: TRBV27; J: TRBJ2-3; CDR3: ASSLSVTDTQY
V: TRBV14; J: TRBJ1-6; CDR3: ASSQLASYNSPLH
V: TRBV4-3; J: TRBJ1-2; CDR3: ASSFIQGMGEGDYGYT
V: TRBV25-1; J: TRBJ2-1; CDR3: ARAFPVDGEQF
V: TRBV2; J: TRBJ1-4; CDR3: ATETGTGFEKLF
V: TRBV7-8; J: TRBJ2-3; CDR3: ASSPAAQGLGITDTQY
V: TRBV21-1; J: TRBJ2-7; CDR3: ASSKAGGRIYEQY
V: TRBV6-5; J: TRBJ2-1; CDR3: ASTPGTGTYNEQF
V: TRBV2; J: TRBJ2-7; CDR3: ASRDGTSASYEQY
V: TRBV5-6; J: TRBJ2-7; CDR3: ASSQGLAEYEQY
V: TRBV19; J: TRBJ1-4; CDR3: ASRRDREGATNEKLF
V: TRBV5-1; J: TRBJ2-5; CDR3: ASSLGMASQETQY
V: TRBV27; J: TRBJ2-6; CDR3: ASSSTTGSVLT
V: TRBV9; J: TRBJ2-7; CDR3: ASSLWTSSGEQY
V: TRBV10-1; J: TRBJ2-1; CDR3: ASSESTGNEQF